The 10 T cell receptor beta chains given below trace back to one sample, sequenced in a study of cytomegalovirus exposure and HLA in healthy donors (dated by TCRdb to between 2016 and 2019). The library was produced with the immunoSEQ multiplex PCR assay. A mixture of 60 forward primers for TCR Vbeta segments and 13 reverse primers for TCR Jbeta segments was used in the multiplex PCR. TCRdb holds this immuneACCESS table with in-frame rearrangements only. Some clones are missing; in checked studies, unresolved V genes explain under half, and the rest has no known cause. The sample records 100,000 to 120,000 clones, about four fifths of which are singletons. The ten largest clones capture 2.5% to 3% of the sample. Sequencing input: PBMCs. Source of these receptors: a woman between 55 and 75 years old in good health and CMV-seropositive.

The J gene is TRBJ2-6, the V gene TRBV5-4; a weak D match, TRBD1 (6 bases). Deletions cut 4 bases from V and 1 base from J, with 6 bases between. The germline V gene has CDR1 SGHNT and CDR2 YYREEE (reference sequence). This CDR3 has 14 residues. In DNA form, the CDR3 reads TGTGCCAGCAGCACAGGGTCTGGGGCCAACGTCCTGACTTTC. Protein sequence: CASSTGSGANVLTF. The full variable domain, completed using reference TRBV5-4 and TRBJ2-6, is ETGVTQSPTHLIKTRGQQVTLRCSSQSGHNTVSWYQQALGQGPQFIFQYYREEENGRGNFPPRFSGLQFPNYSSELNVNALELDDSALYLCASSTGSGANVLTFGAGSRLTVL.

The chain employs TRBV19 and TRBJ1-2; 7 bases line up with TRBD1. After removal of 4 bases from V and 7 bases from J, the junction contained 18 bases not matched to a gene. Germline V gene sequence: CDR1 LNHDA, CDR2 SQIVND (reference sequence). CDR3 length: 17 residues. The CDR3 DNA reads TGTGCCAGTAGTACTTCAGTTGGAACCGACAGGGTTCGTGGCTACACCTTC. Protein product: CASSTSVGTDRVRGYTF.

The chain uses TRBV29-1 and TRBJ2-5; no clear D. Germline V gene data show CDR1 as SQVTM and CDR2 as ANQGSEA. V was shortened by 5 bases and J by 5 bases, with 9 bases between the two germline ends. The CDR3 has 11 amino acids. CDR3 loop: CSVSLSETQYF. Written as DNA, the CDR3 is TGCAGCGTTTCACTATCCGAGACCCAGTACTTC.

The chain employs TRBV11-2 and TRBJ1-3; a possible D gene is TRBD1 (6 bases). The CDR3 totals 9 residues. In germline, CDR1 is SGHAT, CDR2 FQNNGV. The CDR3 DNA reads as TGTGTGGGGGCAAACACCATATATTTT. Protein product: CVGANTIYF. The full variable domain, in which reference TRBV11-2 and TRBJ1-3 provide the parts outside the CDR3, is EAGVAQSPRYKIIEKRQSVAFWCNPISGHATLYWYQQILGQGPKLLIQFQNNGVVDDSQLPKDRFSAERLKGVDSTLKIQPAKLEDSAVYLCVGANTIYFGEGSWLTVV.

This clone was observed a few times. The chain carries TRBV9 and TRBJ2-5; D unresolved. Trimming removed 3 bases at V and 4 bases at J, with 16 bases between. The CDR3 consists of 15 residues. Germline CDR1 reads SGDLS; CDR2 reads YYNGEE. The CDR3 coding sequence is TGTGCCAGCAGCGCCGGGTCTTCATGGCGAGAGACCCAGTACTTC. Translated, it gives CASSAGSSWRETQYF. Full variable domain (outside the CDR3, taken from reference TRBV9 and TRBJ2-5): DSGVTQTPKHLITATGQRVTLRCSPRSGDLSVYWYQQSLDQGLQFLIQYYNGEERAKGNILERFSAQQFPDLHSELNLSSLELGDSALYFCASSAGSSWRETQYFGPGTRLLVL.

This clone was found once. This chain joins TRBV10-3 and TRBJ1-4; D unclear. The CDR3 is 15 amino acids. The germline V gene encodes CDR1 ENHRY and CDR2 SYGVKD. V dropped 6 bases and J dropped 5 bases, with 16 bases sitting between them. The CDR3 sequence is CAIRATTNGNEKLFF. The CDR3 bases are TGTGCCATCAGGGCGACCACCAACGGGAATGAAAAACTGTTTTTT.

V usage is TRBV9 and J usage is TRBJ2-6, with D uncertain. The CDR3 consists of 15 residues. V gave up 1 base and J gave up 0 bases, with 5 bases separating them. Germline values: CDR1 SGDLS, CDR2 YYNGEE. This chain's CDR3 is CASSVFRSGANVLTF. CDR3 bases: TGTGCCAGCAGCGTATTCCGCTCTGGGGCCAACGTCCTGACTTTC.

CDR3 coding DNA: TGTGCCAGTAGTATCCTAGCGGGAGGGCCCAGGGGGGAGCTGTTTTTT. Its protein product is CASSILAGGPRGELFF. The V gene is TRBV19, the J gene TRBJ2-2; 12 bases align to TRBD2. Germline V gene lookup returns CDR1 LNHDA and CDR2 SQIVND (reference sequence). The CDR3 has 16 residues. V lost 3 bases to trimming and J lost 8 bases; unmatched junction nucleotides: 7.

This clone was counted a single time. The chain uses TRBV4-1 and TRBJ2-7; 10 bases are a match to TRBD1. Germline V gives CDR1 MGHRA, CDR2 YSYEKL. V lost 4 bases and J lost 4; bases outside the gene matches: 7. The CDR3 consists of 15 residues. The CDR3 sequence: CASSLTGGRGYEQYF. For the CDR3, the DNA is TGCGCCAGCAGCCTGACAGGGGGCCGAGGGTACGAGCAGTACTTC.

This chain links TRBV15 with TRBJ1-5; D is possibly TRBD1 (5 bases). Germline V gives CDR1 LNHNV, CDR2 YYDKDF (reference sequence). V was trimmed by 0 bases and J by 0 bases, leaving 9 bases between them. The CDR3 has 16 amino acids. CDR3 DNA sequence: TGTGCCACCAGCAGAGATCGACAGACTAGCAATCAGCCCCAGCATTTT. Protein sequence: CATSRDRQTSNQPQHF.